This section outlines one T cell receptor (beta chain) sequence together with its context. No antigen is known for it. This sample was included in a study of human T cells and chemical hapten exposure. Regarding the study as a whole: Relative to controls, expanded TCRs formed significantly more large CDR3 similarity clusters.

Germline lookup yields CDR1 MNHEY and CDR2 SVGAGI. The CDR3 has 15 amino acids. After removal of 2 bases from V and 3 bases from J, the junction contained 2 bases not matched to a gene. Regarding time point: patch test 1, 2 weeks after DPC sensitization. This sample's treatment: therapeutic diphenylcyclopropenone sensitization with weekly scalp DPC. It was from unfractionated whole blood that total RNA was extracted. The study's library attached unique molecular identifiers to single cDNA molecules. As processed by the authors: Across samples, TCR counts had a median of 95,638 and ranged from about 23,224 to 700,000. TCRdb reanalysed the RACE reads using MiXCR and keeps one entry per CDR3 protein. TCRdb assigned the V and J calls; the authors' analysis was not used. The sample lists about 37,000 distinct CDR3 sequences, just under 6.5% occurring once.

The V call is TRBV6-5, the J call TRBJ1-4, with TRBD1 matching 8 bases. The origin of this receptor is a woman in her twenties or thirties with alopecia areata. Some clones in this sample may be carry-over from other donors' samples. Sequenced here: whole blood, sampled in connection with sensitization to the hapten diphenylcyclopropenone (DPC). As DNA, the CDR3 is TGTGCCAGCAGTTACGCGACAGGGGCTAATGAAAAACTGTTTTTT. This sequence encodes CASSYATGANEKLFF.